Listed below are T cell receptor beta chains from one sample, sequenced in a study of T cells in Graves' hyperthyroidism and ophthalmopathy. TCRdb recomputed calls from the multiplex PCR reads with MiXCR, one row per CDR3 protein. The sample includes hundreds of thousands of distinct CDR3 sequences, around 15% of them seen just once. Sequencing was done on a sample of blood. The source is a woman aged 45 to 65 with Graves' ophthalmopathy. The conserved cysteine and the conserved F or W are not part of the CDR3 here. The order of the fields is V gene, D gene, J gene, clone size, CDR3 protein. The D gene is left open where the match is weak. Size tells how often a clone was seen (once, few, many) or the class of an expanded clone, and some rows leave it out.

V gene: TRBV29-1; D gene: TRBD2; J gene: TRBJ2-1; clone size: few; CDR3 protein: SAGTSGKYNEQF
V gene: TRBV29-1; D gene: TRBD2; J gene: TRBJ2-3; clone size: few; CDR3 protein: SVEGLASSTDTQY
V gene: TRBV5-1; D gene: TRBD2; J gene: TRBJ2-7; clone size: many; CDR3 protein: ASSDSGRALGEQY
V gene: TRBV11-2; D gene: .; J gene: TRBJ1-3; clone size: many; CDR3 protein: ASSLPRAGNTIY
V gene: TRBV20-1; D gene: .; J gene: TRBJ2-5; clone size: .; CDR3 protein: SAPLGGPETQY
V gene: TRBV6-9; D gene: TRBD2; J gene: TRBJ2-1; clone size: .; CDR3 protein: ASSYPRLAGGYEQF
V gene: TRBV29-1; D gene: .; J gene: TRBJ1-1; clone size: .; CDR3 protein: SGCGSMNTEAF
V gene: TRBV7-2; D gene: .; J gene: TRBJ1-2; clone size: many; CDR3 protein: ASKLTIPNYGYT
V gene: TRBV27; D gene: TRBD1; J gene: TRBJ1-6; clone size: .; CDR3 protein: ASSSLGTEHNSPLH
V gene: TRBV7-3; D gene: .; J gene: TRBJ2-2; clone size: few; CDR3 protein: ASSLFQGLTGELF
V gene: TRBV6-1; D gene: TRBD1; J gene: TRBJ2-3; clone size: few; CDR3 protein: ASTRTGVGDTQY
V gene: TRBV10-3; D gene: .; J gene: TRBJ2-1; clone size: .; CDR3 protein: AISESLASKF
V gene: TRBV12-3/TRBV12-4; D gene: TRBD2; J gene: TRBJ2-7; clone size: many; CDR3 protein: ASRLAGGLNEQY
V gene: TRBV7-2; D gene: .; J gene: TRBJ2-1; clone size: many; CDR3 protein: ASSPLAENYNEQF
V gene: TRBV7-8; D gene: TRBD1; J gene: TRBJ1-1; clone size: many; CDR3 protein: ASSRDSLNTEAF
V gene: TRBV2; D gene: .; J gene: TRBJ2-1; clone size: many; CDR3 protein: ASSFSSNEQF
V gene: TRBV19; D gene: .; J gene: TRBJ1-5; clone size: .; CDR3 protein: ASSNRVGGNQSQH
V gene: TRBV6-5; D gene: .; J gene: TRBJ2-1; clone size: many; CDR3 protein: ASSYSGRDEQF
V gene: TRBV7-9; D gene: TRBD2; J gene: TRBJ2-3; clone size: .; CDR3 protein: ASSSLLVLAVTDTQY
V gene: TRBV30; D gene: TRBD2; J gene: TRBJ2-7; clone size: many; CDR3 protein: AWSGTDGTSSYEQY
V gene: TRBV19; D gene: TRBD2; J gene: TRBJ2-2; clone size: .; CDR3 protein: ASSIRGGLAFTGELF
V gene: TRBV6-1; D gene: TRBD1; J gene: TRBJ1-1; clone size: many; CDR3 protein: ASSKGQARNTEAF
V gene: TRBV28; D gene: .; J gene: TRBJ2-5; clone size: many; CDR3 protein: ASSSTIETQY
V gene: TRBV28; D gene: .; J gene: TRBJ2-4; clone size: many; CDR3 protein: ASSPRTGRGAKNIQY
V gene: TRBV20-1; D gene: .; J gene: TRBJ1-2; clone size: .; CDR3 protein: SATTHGGYT
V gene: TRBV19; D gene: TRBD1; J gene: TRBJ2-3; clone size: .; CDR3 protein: ASSAQGAGLSDTQY
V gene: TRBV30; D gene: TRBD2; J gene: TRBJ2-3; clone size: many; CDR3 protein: AWSGGTSGRADTQY
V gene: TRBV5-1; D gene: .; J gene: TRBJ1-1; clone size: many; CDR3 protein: ASSRLQGLNTEAF
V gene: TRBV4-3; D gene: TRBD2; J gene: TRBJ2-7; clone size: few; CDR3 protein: ASSTHGLAGEVGYEQY
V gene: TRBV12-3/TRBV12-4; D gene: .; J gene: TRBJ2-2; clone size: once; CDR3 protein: ASSFLDGGRTGELF
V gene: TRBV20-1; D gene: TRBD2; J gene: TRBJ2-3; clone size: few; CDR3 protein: SARAGGGDTQY
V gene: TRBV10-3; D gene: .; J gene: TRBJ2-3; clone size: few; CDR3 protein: AISESIAADTQY
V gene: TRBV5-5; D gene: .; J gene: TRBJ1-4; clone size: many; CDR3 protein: ASSELGQISEKLF
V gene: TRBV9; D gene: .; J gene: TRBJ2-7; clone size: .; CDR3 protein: ASSTEGGLNYEQY
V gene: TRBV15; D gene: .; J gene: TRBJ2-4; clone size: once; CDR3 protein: ATSSGGLNIQY